This passage covers 20 T cell receptor beta chains from one sample sequenced in a study of OX40 agonist ivuxolimab in advanced cancers. The table came from immunoSEQ multiplex PCR; TCRdb's copy has only in-frame clones and leaves some out. This table has about 67,000 clones, roughly 85% appearing once. The sequencing used CD4+ or CD8+ T cells sorted from blood, collected in a trial of the OX40 agonist ivuxolimab. These receptors were taken from an adult with an advanced solid tumor such as melanoma, head and neck, liver or kidney cancer.

This rearrangement joins TRBV6-4 to TRBJ1-4; weak D call: TRBD1 (6 bases). The CDR3 contains 14 residues. Germline CDR1 reads MRHNA; CDR2 reads SNTAGT. Trimming took off 6 bases at V and 7 bases at J, with 15 bases between the two ends. The CDR3 loop reads CASRAGQSGEKLFF. The CDR3, as DNA: TGTGCCAGCAGAGCGGGACAATCCGGTGAAAAACTGTTTTTT.

The chain recombines TRBV19 with TRBJ1-5; TRBD1 matches 9 bases. There are 16 residues in the CDR3. From germline, CDR1 is LNHDA and CDR2 SQIVND (reference sequence). After removal of 5 bases from V and 3 bases from J, the junction contained 8 bases not matched to a gene. CDR3 DNA: TGTGCCAGTAGTCCGTGGGGACAGGGAAACAATCAGCCCCAGCATTTT. The encoded protein is CASSPWGQGNNQPQHF.

The chain employs TRBV11-3 and TRBJ2-3; D not resolved. The CDR3 runs 14 residues. Germline V gene sequence: CDR1 SGHNT, CDR2 YENEEA. Trimming left V 0 bases short and J 6 bases short, with 10 bases between. As DNA, the CDR3 is TGTGCCAGCAGCTTAGATCCATCCGGGGATACGCAGTATTTT. This sequence encodes CASSLDPSGDTQYF. The full variable domain, rest sourced from reference TRBV11-3 and TRBJ2-3, is EAGVVQSPRYKIIEKKQPVAFWCNPISGHNTLYWYLQNLGQGPELLIRYENEEAVDDSQLPKDRFSAERLKGVDSTLKIQPAELGDSAVYLCASSLDPSGDTQYFGPGTRLTVL.

The chain couples TRBV18 to TRBJ2-3, with TRBD1 identical over 7 bases. V lost 6 bases, J lost 2 bases, and 8 bases stayed unmatched. CDR3 length: 15 residues. CDR1 KGHSH and CDR2 LQKENI come from the germline V gene. The DNA for the CDR3 is TGTGCCAGCTCCCCCGGGACAGTCTTCACAGATACGCAGTATTTT. Translation: CASSPGTVFTDTQYF.

The chain is built from TRBV7-3 and TRBJ2-1; no clear D. The CDR3 consists of 12 residues. V was clipped by 5 bases and J by 6 bases, with 8 bases between them. CDR1 and CDR2 from the germline V gene are SGHTA and FQGTGA. CDR3 residues: CASSGTGNEQFF. The CDR3 nucleotides read TGTGCCAGCAGCGGCACGGGCAATGAGCAGTTCTTC.

The chain joins TRBV9 to TRBJ1-3; D gene unclear. Germline lookup yields CDR1 SGDLS and CDR2 YYNGEE. V shed 0 bases and J shed 8 bases, with 18 bases lying between them. The CDR3 has 16 residues. The chain's CDR3 is CASSVALWAGRDTIYF. CDR3 bases: TGTGCCAGCAGCGTAGCTCTTTGGGCAGGTAGAGACACCATATATTTT.

CDR3 residues: CATGAPGYDQPQHF. The CDR3 nucleotides read TGTGCCACGGGGGCGCCCGGTTATGATCAGCCCCAGCATTTT. The chain joins TRBV28 to TRBJ1-5; D is perhaps TRBD1 (6 bases). The germline V gene has CDR1 MDHEN and CDR2 SYDVKM. The CDR3 loop spans 14 amino acids. V was cut by 10 bases and J by 5 bases, with 18 bases left in between.

The chain recombines TRBV4-2 with TRBJ2-7; 7 bases match TRBD2. The J segment lost 2 bases and the V segment lost 2 bases, leaving 6 bases of the junction unmatched. Germline V gene data show CDR1 as LGHNA and CDR2 as YNFKEQ. The CDR3 runs 15 residues. The CDR3 DNA follows: TGTGCCAGCAGCCAAAACGAAGCGGGGCCCTACGAGCAGTACTTC. Translated: CASSQNEAGPYEQYF.

This chain connects TRBV28 to TRBJ2-7; D gene uncertain. V dropped 7 bases and J dropped 0 bases, with 13 bases sitting between them. The CDR3 covers 14 residues. Germline V CDR1 and CDR2: MDHEN, SYDVKM. The CDR3 reads CASTEHGSSYEQYF. In nucleotides, the CDR3 is TGTGCCAGCACCGAGCACGGAAGCTCCTACGAGCAGTACTTC.

With respect to this clone: Other DNA sequences within the sample encode an identical CDR3. J is TRBJ2-3 and V is TRBV15; D is unresolved. The length of the CDR3 is 13 residues. V lost 0 bases and J lost 6, with 7 bases in between. Germline V gene sequence: CDR1 LNHNV, CDR2 YYDKDF (reference sequence). CDR3 sequence: CATSRDLPDTQYF. The DNA for the CDR3 is TGTGCCACCAGCAGAGATTTGCCCGATACGCAGTATTTT. Drawing the rest from reference TRBV15 and TRBJ2-3, the complete variable domain is DAMVIQNPRYQVTQFGKPVTLSCSQTLNHNVMYWYQQKSSQAPKLLFHYYDKDFNNEADTPDNFQSRRPNTSFCFLDIRSPGLGDTAMYLCATSRDLPDTQYFGPGTRLTVL.

The V and J genes are TRBV7-8 and TRBJ2-3; TRBD2 matches at 9 bases. Germline trimming cut 5 bases from V and 4 bases from J; bases unmatched to any gene: 10. The CDR3 has 16 residues. The germline V gene encodes CDR1 SGHVS and CDR2 FQNEAQ. DNA of the CDR3: TGTGCCAGCAGCCTTTCCGGGACTAGCCCGGCAGATACGCAGTATTTT. Translating gives CASSLSGTSPADTQYF.

This chain uses TRBV28 with TRBJ1-3; D is uncertain. The CDR3 covers 15 residues. Germline CDR1 reads MDHEN; CDR2 reads SYDVKM. With 2 bases removed from V and 2 bases from J, the gap between germline ends came to 10 bases. The chain's CDR3 is CASSLRRLAGNTIYF. CDR3 in DNA: TGTGCCAGCAGTTTAAGAAGGTTGGCTGGAAACACCATATATTTT. Looking up the rest from reference TRBV28 and TRBJ1-3 gives the full variable domain: DVKVTQSSRYLVKRTGEKVFLECVQDMDHENMFWYRQDPGLGLRLIYFSYDVKMKEKGDIPEGYSVSREKKERFSLILESASTNQTSMYLCASSLRRLAGNTIYFGEGSWLTVV.

The chain couples TRBV28 to TRBJ2-7; TRBD2 matches at 12 bases. The CDR3 covers 15 residues. From germline, CDR1 is MDHEN and CDR2 SYDVKM. Trimming removed 7 bases from V and 2 bases from J; junction bases left unmatched: 6. The CDR3 here is CASIPSGGDPYEQYF. CDR3 DNA sequence: TGTGCCAGCATTCCTAGCGGGGGGGACCCCTACGAGCAGTACTTC.

The genes are TRBV7-9 and TRBJ2-7; 9 nucleotides align to TRBD1. Germline V gene data show CDR1 as SEHNR and CDR2 as FQNEAQ (reference sequence). Trimming removed 6 bases from V and 6 bases from J; junction bases left unmatched: 12. The CDR3 is 15 amino acids. CDR3 DNA: TGTGCCAGCAGGGCCGGGACAGGGCTTTCCAGCGAGCAGTACTTC. Amino acids: CASRAGTGLSSEQYF.

V is TRBV9 and J is TRBJ2-7; possible D gene TRBD1, 5 bases. From germline, CDR1 is SGDLS and CDR2 YYNGEE. V lost 2 bases, J lost 2 bases, and 14 bases lay in between. The CDR3 is 15 amino acids. CDR3 DNA sequence: TGTGCCAGCAGCGTTTCCCCGACAGATGCCTACGAGCAGTACTTC. This sequence encodes CASSVSPTDAYEQYF.

This clone turned up a few times. The chain carries TRBV14 and TRBJ1-2; D gene unclear. The CDR3 consists of 13 residues. V dropped 4 bases and J dropped 4 bases, with 10 bases sitting between them. CDR1 is SGHDN, CDR2 FVKESK, per germline. In DNA form, the CDR3 reads TGTGCCAGCAGCCGGTTCACCAGCTATGGCTACACCTTC. This gives the protein CASSRFTSYGYTF.

This chain joins TRBV11-2 and TRBJ1-1; 10 bases are a match to TRBD1. The CDR3 totals 16 residues. Germline-derived CDR1 and CDR2 are SGHAT and FQNNGV. V dropped 1 base and J dropped 4; count of bases not matched to a gene: 6. The CDR3 region is CASSLGDRGGSTEAFF. The CDR3 DNA sequence: TGTGCCAGCAGCTTAGGGGACAGGGGTGGGAGCACTGAAGCTTTCTTT.

This chain joins TRBV28 and TRBJ1-2, with D hard to call. V lost 2 bases to trimming and J lost 5 bases, with 6 bases between them. The CDR3 spans 12 residues. Germline loops: CDR1 MDHEN, CDR2 SYDVKM. CDR3 coding DNA: TGTGCCAGCAGTTTAAAGCTATATGGCTACACCTTC. Residues: CASSLKLYGYTF.

Notes on this clone: At one end the junction does not follow the germline gene, possibly because of a read error. This sequence joins TRBV5-4 and TRBJ1-2, with 8 bases aligning to TRBD1. The CDR3 has 13 amino acids. Germline loops: CDR1 SGHNT, CDR2 YYREEE (reference sequence). The CDR3 sequence: CASTLTGVDGYTF. CDR3 sequence (DNA): TGTGCCAGCACCTTGACAGGGGTCGATGGCTACACCTTC.

The chain recombines TRBV4-3 with TRBJ2-3, with 13 bases aligning to TRBD2. The CDR3 loop spans 20 amino acids. Germline trimming cut 0 bases from V and 2 bases from J; bases unmatched to any gene: 11. CDR1 LGHNA and CDR2 YSLEER come from the germline V gene. The CDR3 region has the DNA TGCGCCAGCAGCCAAGATATTGCTACTAGCGGGGGGGGGAACACAGATACGCAGTATTTT. Protein product: CASSQDIATSGGGNTDTQYF.